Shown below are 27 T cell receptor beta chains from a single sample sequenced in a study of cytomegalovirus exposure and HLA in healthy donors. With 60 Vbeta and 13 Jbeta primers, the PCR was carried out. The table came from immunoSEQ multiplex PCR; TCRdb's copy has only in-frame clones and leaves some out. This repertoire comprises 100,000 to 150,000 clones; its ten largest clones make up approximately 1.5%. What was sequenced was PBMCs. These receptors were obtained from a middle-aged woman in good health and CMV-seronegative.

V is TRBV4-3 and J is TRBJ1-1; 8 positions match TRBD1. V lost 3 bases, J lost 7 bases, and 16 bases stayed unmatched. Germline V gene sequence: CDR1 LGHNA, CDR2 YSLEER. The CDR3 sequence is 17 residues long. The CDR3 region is CASSHPKDRANFGEAFF. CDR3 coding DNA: TGCGCCAGCAGCCACCCCAAGGACAGGGCTAATTTCGGTGAAGCTTTCTTT.

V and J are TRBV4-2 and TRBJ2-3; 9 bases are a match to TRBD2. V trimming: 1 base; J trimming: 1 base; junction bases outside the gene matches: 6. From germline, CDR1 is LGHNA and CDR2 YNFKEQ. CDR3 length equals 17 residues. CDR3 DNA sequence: TGTGCCAGCAGCCAAGTGCGGGGGGGCCGGGGCACAGATACGCAGTATTTT. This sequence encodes CASSQVRGGRGTDTQYF.

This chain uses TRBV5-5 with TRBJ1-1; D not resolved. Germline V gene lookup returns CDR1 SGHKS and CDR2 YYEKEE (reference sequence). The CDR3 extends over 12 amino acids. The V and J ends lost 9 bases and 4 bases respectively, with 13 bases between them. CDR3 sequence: CATTFSGTEAFF. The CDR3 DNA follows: TGTGCCACTACGTTCTCCGGCACTGAAGCTTTCTTT.

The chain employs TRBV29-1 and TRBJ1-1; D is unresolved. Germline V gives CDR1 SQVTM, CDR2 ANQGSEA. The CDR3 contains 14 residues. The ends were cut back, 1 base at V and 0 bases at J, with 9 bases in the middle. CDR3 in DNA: TGCAGCGTTGAAGTGAACAGTTTGAACACTGAAGCTTTCTTT. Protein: CSVEVNSLNTEAFF.

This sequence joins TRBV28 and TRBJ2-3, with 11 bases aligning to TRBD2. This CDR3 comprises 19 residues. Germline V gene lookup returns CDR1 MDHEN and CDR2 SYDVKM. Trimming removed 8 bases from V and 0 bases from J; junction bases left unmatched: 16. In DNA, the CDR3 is TGTGCCAGCCTCCCTCTAGCGGGGGGCTACCTGGGGAGCACAGATACGCAGTATTTT. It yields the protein CASLPLAGGYLGSTDTQYF.

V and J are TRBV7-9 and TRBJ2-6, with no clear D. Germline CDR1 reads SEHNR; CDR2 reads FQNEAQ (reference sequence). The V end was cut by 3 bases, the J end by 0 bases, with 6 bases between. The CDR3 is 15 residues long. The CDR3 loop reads CASSLASSGANVLTF. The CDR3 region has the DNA TGTGCCAGCAGCTTGGCAAGCTCTGGGGCCAACGTCCTGACTTTC.

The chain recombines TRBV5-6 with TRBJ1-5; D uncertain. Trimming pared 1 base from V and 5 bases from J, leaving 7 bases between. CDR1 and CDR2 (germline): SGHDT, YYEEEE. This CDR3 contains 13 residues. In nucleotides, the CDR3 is TGTGCCAGCAGCTTGATGAGGGATCAGCCCCAGCATTTT. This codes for CASSLMRDQPQHF.

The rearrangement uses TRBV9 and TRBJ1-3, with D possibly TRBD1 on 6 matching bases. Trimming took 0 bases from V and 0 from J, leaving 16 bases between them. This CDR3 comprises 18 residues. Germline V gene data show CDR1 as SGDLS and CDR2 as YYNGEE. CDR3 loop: CASSVAALTGASGNTIYF. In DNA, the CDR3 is TGTGCCAGCAGCGTAGCCGCCCTGACAGGTGCCTCTGGAAACACCATATATTTT.

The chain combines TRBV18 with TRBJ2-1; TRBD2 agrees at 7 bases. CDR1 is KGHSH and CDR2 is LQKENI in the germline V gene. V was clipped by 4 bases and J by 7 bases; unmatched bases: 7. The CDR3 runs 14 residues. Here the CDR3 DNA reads TGTGCCAGCTCACGGACCGGGACTATGAATGAGCAGTTCTTC. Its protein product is CASSRTGTMNEQFF.

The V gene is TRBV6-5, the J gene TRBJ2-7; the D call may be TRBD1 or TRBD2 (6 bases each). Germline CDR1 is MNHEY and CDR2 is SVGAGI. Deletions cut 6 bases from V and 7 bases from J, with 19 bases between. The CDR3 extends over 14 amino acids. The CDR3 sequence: CASRNSGAAGEQYV. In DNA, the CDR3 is TGTGCCAGCAGAAATTCAGGGGCGGCGGGGGAGCAGTACGTC.

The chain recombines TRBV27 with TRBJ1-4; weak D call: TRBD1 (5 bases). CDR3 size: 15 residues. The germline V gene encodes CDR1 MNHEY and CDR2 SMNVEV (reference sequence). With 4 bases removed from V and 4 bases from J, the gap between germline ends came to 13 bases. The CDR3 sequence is CASSWAGEGNEKLFF. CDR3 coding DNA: TGTGCCAGCAGTTGGGCGGGGGAAGGTAATGAAAAACTGTTTTTT.

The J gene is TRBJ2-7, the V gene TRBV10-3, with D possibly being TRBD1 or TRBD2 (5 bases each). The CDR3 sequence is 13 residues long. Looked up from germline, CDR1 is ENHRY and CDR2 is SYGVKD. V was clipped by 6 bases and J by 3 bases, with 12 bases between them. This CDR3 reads CAIRDGTDYEQYV. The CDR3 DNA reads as TGTGCCATCAGGGACGGGACGGACTACGAGCAGTACGTC.

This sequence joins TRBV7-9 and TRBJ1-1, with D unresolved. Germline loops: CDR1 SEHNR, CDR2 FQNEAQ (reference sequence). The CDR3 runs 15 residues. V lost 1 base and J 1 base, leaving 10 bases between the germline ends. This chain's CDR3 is CASSLDDRRNTEAFF. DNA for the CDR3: TGTGCCAGCAGCTTAGATGACCGGAGGAACACTGAAGCTTTCTTT.

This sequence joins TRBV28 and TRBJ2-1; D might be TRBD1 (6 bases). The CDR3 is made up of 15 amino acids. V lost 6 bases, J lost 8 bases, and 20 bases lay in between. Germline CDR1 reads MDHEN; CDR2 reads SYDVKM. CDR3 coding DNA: TGTGCCAGCAGGACACAGGGCCCGATGGTGGATGAGCAGTTCTTC. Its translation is CASRTQGPMVDEQFF.

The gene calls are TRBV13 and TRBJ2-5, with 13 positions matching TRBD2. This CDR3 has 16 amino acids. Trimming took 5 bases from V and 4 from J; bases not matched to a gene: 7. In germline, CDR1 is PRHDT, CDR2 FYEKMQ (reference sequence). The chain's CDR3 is CASSPGTSGVTETQYF. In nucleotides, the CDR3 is TGTGCCAGCAGCCCTGGGACTAGCGGGGTGACAGAGACCCAGTACTTC.

This CDR3 is CASSRSREQMNTEAFF. The CDR3 nucleotides read TGTGCCAGCTCACGAAGTCGGGAACAGATGAACACTGAAGCTTTCTTT. The chain combines TRBV18 with TRBJ1-1; D ambiguous. Trimming stripped 4 bases from V and 0 bases from J, with 15 bases between. The CDR3 is 16 amino acids. Germline V gene lookup returns CDR1 KGHSH and CDR2 LQKENI.

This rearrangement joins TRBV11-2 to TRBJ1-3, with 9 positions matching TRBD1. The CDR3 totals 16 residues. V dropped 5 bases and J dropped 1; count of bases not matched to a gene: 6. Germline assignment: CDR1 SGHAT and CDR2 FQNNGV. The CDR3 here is CASSTGGVGSGNTIYF. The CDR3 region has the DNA TGTGCCAGCAGCACAGGGGGCGTGGGATCTGGAAACACCATATATTTT.

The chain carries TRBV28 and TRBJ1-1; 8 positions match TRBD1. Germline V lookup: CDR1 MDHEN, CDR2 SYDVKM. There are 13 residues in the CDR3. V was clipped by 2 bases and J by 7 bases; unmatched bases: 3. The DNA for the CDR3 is TGTGCCAGCAGTTTAAACAGGGGGGGTGAAGCTTTCTTT. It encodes CASSLNRGGEAFF.

CDR3 region: CASSRGQLGGNQPQHF. In DNA form, the CDR3 reads TGCGCCAGCAGCCGAGGACAGCTTGGGGGCAATCAGCCCCAGCATTTT. The chain uses TRBV5-1 and TRBJ1-5; the D gene is possibly TRBD1 (6 bases). The CDR3 runs 16 residues. Germline lookup yields CDR1 SGHRS and CDR2 YFSETQ. The V end was cut by 4 bases, the J end by 2 bases, with 16 bases between.

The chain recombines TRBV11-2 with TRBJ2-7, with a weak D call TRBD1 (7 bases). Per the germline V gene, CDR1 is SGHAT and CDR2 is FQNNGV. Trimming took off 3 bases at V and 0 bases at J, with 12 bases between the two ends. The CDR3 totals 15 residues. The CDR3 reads CASSFSGDSSYEQYF. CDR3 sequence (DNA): TGTGCCAGCAGCTTCTCGGGGGACAGCTCCTACGAGCAGTACTTC.

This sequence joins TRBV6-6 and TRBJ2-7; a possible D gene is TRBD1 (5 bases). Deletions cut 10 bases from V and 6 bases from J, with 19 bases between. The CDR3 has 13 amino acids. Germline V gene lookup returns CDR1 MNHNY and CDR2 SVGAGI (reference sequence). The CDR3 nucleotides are TGTGCCACCTGTTGGGGCAGGGATTCCGAGCAGTACTTC. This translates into CATCWGRDSEQYF.

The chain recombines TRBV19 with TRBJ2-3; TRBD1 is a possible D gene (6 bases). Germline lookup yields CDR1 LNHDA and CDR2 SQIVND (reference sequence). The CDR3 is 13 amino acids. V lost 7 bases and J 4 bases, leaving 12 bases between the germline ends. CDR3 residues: CASTPDRSDTQYF. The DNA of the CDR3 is TGTGCCAGTACCCCTGACAGGTCAGATACGCAGTATTTT.

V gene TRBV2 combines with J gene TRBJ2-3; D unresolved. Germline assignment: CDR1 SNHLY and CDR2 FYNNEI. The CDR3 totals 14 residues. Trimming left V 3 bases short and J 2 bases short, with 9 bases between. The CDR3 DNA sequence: TGTGCCAGCAGTGATAAGTACTCCACAGATACGCAGTATTTT. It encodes CASSDKYSTDTQYF.

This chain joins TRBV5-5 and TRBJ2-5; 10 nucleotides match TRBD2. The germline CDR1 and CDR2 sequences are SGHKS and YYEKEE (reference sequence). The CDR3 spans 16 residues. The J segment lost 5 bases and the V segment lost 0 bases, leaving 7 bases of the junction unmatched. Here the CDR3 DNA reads TGTGCCAGCAGCTTGGTTAAGCGGGGGGGCTCGGAGACCCAGTACTTC. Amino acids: CASSLVKRGGSETQYF.

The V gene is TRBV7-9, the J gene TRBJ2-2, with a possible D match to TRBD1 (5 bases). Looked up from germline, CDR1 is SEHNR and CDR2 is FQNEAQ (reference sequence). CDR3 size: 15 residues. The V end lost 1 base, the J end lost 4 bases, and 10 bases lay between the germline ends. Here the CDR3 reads CASSLDRRVTGELFF. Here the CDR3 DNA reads TGTGCCAGCAGCTTAGACAGGAGAGTCACCGGGGAGCTGTTTTTT. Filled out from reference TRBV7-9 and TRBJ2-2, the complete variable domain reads DTGVSQNPRHKITKRGQNVTFRCDPISEHNRLYWYRQTLGQGPEFLTYFQNEAQLEKSRLLSDRFSAERPKGSFSTLEIQRTEQGDSAMYLCASSLDRRVTGELFFGEGSRLTVL.

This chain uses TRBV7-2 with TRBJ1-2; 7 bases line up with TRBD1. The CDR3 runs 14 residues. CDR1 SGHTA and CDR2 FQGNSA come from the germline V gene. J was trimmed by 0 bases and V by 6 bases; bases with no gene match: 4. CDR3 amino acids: CASRRDSTNYGYTF. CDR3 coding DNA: TGTGCCAGCAGAAGGGACAGCACTAACTATGGCTACACCTTC.

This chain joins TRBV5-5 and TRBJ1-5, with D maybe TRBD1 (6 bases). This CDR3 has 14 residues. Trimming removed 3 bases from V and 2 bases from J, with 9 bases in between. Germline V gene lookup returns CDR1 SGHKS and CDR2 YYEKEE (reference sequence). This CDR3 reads CASSWGRGNQPQHF. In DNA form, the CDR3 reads TGTGCCAGCAGCTGGGGGCGCGGCAATCAGCCCCAGCATTTT.